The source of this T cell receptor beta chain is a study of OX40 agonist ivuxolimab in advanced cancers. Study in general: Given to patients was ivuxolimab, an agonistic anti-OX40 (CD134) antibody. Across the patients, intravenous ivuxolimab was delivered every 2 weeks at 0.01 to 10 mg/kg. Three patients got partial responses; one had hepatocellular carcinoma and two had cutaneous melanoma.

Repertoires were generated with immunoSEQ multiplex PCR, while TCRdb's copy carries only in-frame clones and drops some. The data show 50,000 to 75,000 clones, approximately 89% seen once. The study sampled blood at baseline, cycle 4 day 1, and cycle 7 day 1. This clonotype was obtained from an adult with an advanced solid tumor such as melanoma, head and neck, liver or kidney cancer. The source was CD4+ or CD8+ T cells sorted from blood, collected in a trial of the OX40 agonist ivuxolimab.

The CDR3 loop is CASSQDLPLFTDTQYF. The CDR3 nucleotides read TGCGCCAGCAGCCAAGATCTTCCCCTGTTCACAGATACGCAGTATTTT. The rearrangement joins TRBV4-1 to TRBJ2-3; D not certain. V was trimmed by 0 bases and J by 2 bases, leaving 12 bases between them. The CDR3 loop spans 16 amino acids. Germline V CDR1 and CDR2: MGHRA, YSYEKL.